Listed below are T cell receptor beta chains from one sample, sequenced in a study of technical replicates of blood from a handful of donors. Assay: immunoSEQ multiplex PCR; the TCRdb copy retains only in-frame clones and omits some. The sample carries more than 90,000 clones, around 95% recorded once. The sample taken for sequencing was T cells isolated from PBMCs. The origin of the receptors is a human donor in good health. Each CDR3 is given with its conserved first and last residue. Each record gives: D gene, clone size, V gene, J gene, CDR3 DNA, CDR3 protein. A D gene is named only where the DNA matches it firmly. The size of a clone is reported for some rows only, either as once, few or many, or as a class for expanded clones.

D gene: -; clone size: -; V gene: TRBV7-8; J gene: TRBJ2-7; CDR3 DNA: TGTGCCAGCAGCTTAGACAGGAGCTCCTACGAGCAGTACTTC; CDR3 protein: CASSLDRSSYEQYF
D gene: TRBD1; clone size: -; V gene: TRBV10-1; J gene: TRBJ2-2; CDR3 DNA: TGCGCCAGCAGTATGGACAGGGACACCGGGGAGCTGTTTTTT; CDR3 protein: CASSMDRDTGELFF
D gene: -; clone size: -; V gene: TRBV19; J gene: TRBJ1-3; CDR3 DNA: TGTGCCAGTAGCAACTCTGGAAACACCATATATTTT; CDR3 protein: CASSNSGNTIYF
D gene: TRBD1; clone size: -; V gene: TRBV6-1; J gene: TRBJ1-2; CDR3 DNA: TGTGCCAGCAGTGAGGACAGGGGGGTCTATGGCTACACCTTC; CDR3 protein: CASSEDRGVYGYTF
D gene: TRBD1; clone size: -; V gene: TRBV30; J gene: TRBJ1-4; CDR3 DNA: TGTGCCTGGAGTCCTTGGACAGGACAGTTTGAAAAACTGTTTTTT; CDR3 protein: CAWSPWTGQFEKLFF
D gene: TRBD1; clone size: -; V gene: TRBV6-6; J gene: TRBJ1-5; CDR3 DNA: TGTGCCAGCAGTCTACAGGGGAGCAGGGGTCAGCCCCAGCATTTT; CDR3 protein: CASSLQGSRGQPQHF
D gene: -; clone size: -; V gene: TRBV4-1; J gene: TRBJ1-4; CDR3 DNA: TGCGCCAGCAGCCCTCCAGGGGAAATCGGGGAAAAACTGTTTTTT; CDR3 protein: CASSPPGEIGEKLFF
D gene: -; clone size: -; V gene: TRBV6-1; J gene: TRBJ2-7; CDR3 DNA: TGTGCCAGCAGTGACCTAGCTAACCTCTACGAGCAGTACTTC; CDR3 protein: CASSDLANLYEQYF
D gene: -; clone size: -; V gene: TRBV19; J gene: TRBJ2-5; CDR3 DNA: TGTGCCAGTAGTAGCTCGGGTCTCCAAGAGACCCAGTACTTC; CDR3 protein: CASSSSGLQETQYF
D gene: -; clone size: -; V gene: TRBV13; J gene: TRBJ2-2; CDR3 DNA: TGTGCCAGCAGCTTAGGTGGGAGGCGACTCCCCGGGGAGCTGTTTTTT; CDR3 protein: CASSLGGRRLPGELFF
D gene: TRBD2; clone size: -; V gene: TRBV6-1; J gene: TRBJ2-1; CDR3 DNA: TGTGCCAGCAGTGAAGCGCGGCGGGAGAGGAATGATGAGCAGTTCTTC; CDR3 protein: CASSEARRERNDEQFF
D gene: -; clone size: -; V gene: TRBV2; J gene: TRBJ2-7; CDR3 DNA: TGTGCCAGCAGATCACCCCGGCGGTATATCTACGAGCAGTACTTC; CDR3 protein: CASRSPRRYIYEQYF
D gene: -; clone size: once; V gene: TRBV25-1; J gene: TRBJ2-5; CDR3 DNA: TGTGCCAGCAGTGATTTCCTTGAGACCCAGTACTTC; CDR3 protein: CASSDFLETQYF
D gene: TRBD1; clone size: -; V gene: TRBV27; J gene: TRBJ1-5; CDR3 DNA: TGTGCCAGCAGTTTTCGGTTGGTCGTTGGGACAGGGAAAAATCAGCCCCAGCATTTT; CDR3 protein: CASSFRLVVGTGKNQPQHF
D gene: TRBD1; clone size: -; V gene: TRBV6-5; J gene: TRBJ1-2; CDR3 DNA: TGTGCCAGCAGTTACCGCCCGGGACAGCCAGGCTACACCTTC; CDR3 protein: CASSYRPGQPGYTF
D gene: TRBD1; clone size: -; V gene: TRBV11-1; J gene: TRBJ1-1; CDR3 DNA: TGTGCCAGCAGCTACGACAGGGGGGTGAACACTGAAGCTTTCTTT; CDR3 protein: CASSYDRGVNTEAFF
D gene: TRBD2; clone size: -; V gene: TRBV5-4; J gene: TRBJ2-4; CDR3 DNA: TGTGCCAGCAGCTGGGAGCGGGGGGGACCCAAAAACATTCAGTACTTC; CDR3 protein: CASSWERGGPKNIQYF
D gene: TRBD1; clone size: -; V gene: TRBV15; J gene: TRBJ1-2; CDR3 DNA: TGTGCCACCAGCAGTGGGGACAGGGGCCTCTATGGCTACACCTTC; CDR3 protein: CATSSGDRGLYGYTF
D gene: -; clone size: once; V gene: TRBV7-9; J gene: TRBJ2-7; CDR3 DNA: TGTGCCAGCAGCCTATCTAGGACAGCCGCCTACGAGCAGTACTTC; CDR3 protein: CASSLSRTAAYEQYF
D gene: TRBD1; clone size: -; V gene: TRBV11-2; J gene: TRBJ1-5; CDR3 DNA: TGTGCCAGCAGCTTAGGCAGGGGGCAGCCCCAGCATTTT; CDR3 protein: CASSLGRGQPQHF
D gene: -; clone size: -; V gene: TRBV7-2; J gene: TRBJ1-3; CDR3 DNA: TGTGCCAGCAGGGGGTGGGAGAAAGACACCATATATTTT; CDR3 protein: CASRGWEKDTIYF
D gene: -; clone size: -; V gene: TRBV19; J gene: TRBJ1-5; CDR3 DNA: TGTGCCAGTAGTATAATTAGGGGTAATCAGCCCCAGCATTTT; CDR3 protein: CASSIIRGNQPQHF
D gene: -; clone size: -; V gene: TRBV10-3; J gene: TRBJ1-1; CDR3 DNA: TGTGCCATCAGTGAAGGGGCGGGGTGGGGGGCTTTCTTT; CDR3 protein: CAISEGAGWGAFF
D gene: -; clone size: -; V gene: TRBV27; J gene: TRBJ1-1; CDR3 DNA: TGTGCCAGCAGTTTAAGTGTCCAGGGAGGAGAAGCTTTCTTT; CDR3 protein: CASSLSVQGGEAFF
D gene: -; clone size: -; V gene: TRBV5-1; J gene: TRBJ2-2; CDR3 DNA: TGCGCCAGCAGCTTTGTTCTACAGCCGAACACCGGGGAGCTGTTTTTT; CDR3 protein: CASSFVLQPNTGELFF
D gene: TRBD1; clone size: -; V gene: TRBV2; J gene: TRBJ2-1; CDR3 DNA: TGTGCCAGCCTTCCAAGGGGGCGTCCAAATGAGCAGTTCTTC; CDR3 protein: CASLPRGRPNEQFF
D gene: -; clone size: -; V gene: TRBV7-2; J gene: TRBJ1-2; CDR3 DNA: TGTGCCAGCAGCCCGAGGACAGAGCTAAACTATGGCTACACCTTC; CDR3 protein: CASSPRTELNYGYTF
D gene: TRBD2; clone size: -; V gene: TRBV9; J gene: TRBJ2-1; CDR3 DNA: TGTGCCAGCAGTAGCGGGGTTGCTAATGAGCAGTTCTTC; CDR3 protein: CASSSGVANEQFF
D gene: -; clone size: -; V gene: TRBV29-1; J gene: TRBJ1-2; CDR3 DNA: TGCAGCGTTGACCCGTCTCAGGAGGGCTATGGCTACACCTTC; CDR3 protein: CSVDPSQEGYGYTF
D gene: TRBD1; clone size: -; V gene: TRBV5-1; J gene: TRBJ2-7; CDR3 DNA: TGCGCCAGCAGCCCGGGGACAGGGGGAGCCTACGAGCAGTACTTC; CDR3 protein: CASSPGTGGAYEQYF
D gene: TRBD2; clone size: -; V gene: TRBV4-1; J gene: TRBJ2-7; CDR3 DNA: TGCGCCAGCAGCCAGGTAGCGGGAGATGCGAAGGAGCAGTACTTC; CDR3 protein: CASSQVAGDAKEQYF
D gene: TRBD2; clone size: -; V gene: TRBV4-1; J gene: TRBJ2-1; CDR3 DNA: TGCGCCAGCAGGGGTACTAGCGGGAGAAACTATGAGCAGTTCTTC; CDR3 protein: CASRGTSGRNYEQFF
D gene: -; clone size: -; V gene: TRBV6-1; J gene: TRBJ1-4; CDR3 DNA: TGTGCCAGCAGGCAGGACATTGAAAAACTGTTTTTT; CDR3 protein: CASRQDIEKLFF
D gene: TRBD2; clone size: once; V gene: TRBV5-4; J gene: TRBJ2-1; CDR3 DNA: TGTGCCAGCAGCTCCAAAACGACTAGCGGGGGCACTGAGCAGTTCTTC; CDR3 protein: CASSSKTTSGGTEQFF
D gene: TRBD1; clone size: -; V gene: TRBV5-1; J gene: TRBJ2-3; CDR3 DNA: TGCGCCAGCAGGATCGGACAGGGGGCGAGAGATACGCAGTATTTT; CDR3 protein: CASRIGQGARDTQYF
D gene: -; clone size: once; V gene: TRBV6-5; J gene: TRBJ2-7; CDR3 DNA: TGTGCCAGCAGTTATCTCCTCCGGAGCCACGAGCAGTACTTC; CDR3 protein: CASSYLLRSHEQYF
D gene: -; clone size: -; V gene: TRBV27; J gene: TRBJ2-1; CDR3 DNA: TGTGCCAGCAGTCCCCCCGACAGGAGCTCCTACAATGAGCAGTTCTTC; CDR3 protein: CASSPPDRSSYNEQFF
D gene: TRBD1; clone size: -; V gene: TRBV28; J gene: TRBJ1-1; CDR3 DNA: TGTGCCAGCAGTTTAAGAAAAGGTCGGGACAGGGTAGGATACACTGAAGCTTTCTTT; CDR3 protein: CASSLRKGRDRVGYTEAFF
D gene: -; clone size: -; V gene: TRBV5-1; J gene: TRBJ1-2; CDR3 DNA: TGCGCCAGCAGCTTGTTAGGGGGGGGCTATGGCTACACCTTC; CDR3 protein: CASSLLGGGYGYTF
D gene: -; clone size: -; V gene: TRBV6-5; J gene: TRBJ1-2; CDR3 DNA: TGTGCCAGCAGACGTGGACAGCTGGATGGCTACACCTTC; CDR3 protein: CASRRGQLDGYTF
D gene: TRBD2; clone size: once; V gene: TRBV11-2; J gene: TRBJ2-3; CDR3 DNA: TGTGCCAGCAGCTTAGCATGGCTAGCGGAGGACACAGATACGCAGTATTTT; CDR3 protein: CASSLAWLAEDTDTQYF
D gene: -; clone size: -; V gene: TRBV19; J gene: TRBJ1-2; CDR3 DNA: TGTGCCAGTAGTACAGGGGTTGTGGCTGGCTACACCTTC; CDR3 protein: CASSTGVVAGYTF
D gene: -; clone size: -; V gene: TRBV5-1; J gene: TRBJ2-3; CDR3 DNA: TGCGCCAGCGGGGAGGATACGCAGTATTTT; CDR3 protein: CASGEDTQYF
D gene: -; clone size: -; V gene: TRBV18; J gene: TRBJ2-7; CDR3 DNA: TGTGCCAGCTCACCGAGAGAGGGAGTCCACGAGCAGTACTTC; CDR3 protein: CASSPREGVHEQYF
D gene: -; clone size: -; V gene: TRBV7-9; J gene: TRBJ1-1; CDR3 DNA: TGTGCCAGCGCGTCGGGATCTGAAGCTTTCTTT; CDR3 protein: CASASGSEAFF
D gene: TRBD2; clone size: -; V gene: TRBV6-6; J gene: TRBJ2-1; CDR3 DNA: TGTGCCAGCAGTTCGACTAGCGGCAGGGGTTACAATGAGCAGTTCTTC; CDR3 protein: CASSSTSGRGYNEQFF
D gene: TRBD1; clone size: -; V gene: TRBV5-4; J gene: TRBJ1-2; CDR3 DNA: TGTGCCAGCAGCCAGACAGGGGGTATTGGCTACACCTTC; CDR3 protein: CASSQTGGIGYTF
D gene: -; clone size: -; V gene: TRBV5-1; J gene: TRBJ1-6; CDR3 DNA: TGCGCCAGCAGCACCGGACAGATCAGCTCCTATAATTCACCCCTCCACTTT; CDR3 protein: CASSTGQISSYNSPLHF
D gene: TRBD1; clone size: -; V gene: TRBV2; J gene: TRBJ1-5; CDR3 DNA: TGTGCCAGCAGCCCCCCAGGGACAGGGGGTCTATTACGGGATCAGCCCCAGCATTTT; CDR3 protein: CASSPPGTGGLLRDQPQHF
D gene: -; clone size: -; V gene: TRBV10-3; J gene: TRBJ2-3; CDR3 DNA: TGTGCCATCAGTGAGGGGGCGCGGGACACAGATACGCAGTATTTT; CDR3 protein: CAISEGARDTDTQYF
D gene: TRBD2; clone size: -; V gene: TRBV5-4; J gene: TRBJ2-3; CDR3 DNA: TGTGCCAGCACCATTGGATCATTGCGGGGGGGGACAGATACGCAGTATTTT; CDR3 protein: CASTIGSLRGGTDTQYF
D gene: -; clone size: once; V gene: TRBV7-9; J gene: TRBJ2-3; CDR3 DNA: TGTGCCAGCAGCTCAACAGGGTCGGATACGCAGTATTTT; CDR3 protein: CASSSTGSDTQYF
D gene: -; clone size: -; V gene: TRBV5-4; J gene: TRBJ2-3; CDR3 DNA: TGTGCCAGCAGCTCTAAGACAGCCACAGATACGCAGTATTTT; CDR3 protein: CASSSKTATDTQYF
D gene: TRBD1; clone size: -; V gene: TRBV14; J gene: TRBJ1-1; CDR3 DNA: TGTGCCAGCAGCCGTGACAGGGCAGGAGCTTTCTTT; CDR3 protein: CASSRDRAGAFF
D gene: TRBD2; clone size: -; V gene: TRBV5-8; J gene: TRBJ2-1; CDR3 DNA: TGTGCCAGCAGCTTCCTAGCGGCTACTCCCTACAATGAGCAGTTCTTC; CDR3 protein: CASSFLAATPYNEQFF
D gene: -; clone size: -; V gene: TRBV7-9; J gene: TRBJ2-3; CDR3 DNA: TGTGCCAGCAGCTCCCAGGACTTGGTTACAGATACGCAGTATTTT; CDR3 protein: CASSSQDLVTDTQYF
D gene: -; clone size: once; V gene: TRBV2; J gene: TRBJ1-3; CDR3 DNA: TGTGCCAGCAGTGATATTCGGAGCTCTGGAAACACCATATATTTT; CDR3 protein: CASSDIRSSGNTIYF